This passage covers 20 T cell receptor beta chains from one sample sequenced in a study of T cells in Graves' hyperthyroidism and ophthalmopathy. The source material, RNA transcripts, was used to amplify TCR beta CDR3 regions. The HTBI primer set drove a first-round RT-PCR of the TCR CDR3. TCRdb fed the multiplex PCR reads into MiXCR, producing one record per CDR3 protein. The profile covers fewer than 500,000 distinct CDR3 sequences, with more than 14% appearing a single time and about 20% taken by the ten largest. Material for sequencing was blood. The receptors shown here come from a woman between 25 and 40 years old with Graves' ophthalmopathy.

This clonotype was picked up many times. The chain couples TRBV5-6 to TRBJ1-1; D gene ambiguous. From germline, CDR1 is SGHDT and CDR2 YYEEEE. Trimming shortened V by 3 bases and J by 5 bases, and 14 bases separated the two germline ends. CDR3 length: 14 amino acids. The CDR3 loop reads CASSYVSVLTEAFF. CDR3 bases: TGTGCCAGCAGCTACGTTTCAGTTCTTACTGAAGCTTTCTTT.

This clonotype was detected ten times or more. The genes are TRBV28 and TRBJ1-5; TRBD1 is a possible D gene (6 bases). This CDR3 comprises 14 residues. CDR1 is MDHEN and CDR2 is SYDVKM in the germline V gene. V dropped 4 bases and J dropped 2 bases, with 9 bases sitting between them. As DNA, the CDR3 is TGTGCCAGCAGTTCAAACAGGGGCAATCAGCCCCAGCATTTT. Residues: CASSSNRGNQPQHF.

The CDR3 DNA follows: TGTGCCACCAGCAGAGACCGGGACACCTACGAGCAGTACTTC. It encodes CATSRDRDTYEQYF. The chain combines TRBV15 with TRBJ2-7; D perhaps matches TRBD1 (6 bases). This CDR3 contains 14 residues. The V gene's germline CDR1 is LNHNV and CDR2 YYDKDF (reference sequence). V shed 0 bases and J shed 2 bases, with 8 bases lying between them.

In its sample, this clonotype was seen many times. This chain uses TRBV28 with TRBJ1-6, with 7 bases fitting TRBD1. Germline trimming cut 5 bases from V and 7 bases from J; bases unmatched to any gene: 11. Germline V CDR1 and CDR2: MDHEN, SYDVKM. This CDR3 region has 16 residues. CDR3 sequence (DNA): TGTGCCAGCAGTCTCGTTGACAGGGTGAGAAATTCACCCCTCCACTTT. Its protein is CASSLVDRVRNSPLHF. Drawing the rest from reference TRBV28 and TRBJ1-6, the complete variable domain is DVKVTQSSRYLVKRTGEKVFLECVQDMDHENMFWYRQDPGLGLRLIYFSYDVKMKEKGDIPEGYSVSREKKERFSLILESASTNQTSMYLCASSLVDRVRNSPLHFGNGTRLTVT.

This clonotype was seen many times. The chain joins TRBV7-9 to TRBJ1-2; D not resolved. Germline V gene lookup returns CDR1 SEHNR and CDR2 FQNEAQ (reference sequence). V was clipped by 5 bases and J by 8 bases, with 21 bases between them. This CDR3 contains 15 residues. CDR3 loop: CASSPSLWEVGGYTF. CDR3 nucleotides: TGTGCCAGCAGCCCATCTCTGTGGGAAGTCGGGGGCTACACCTTC.

This clonotype was observed many times. The chain links TRBV3-1 to TRBJ2-3, with a tentative D call TRBD2 (5 bases). Per the germline V gene, CDR1 is LGHDT and CDR2 is YNNKEL (reference sequence). V lost 5 bases and J lost 0, with 15 bases in between. CDR3 length equals 16 residues. Written as DNA, the CDR3 is TGTGCCAGCAGCAACACGGGGTCTTCTAGCACAGATACGCAGTATTTT. Its translation is CASSNTGSSSTDTQYF.

This chain joins TRBV9 and TRBJ1-4; TRBD1 might be the D (5 bases). Trimming took 4 bases from V and 5 from J, leaving 12 bases between them. The CDR3 is made up of 14 amino acids. Germline loops: CDR1 SGDLS, CDR2 YYNGEE. CDR3 bases: TGTGCCAGCAGCCCTCAGGGTGGGAATGAAAAACTGTTTTTT. Translation gives CASSPQGGNEKLFF.

This clonotype was recorded at least ten times. This rearrangement joins TRBV28 to TRBJ1-2; a possible D gene is TRBD1 (6 bases). CDR3 size: 16 residues. CDR1 is MDHEN and CDR2 is SYDVKM in the germline V gene. Trimming took off 5 bases at V and 4 bases at J, with 20 bases between the two ends. CDR3 protein: CASSLVGAGGSYGYTF. CDR3 nucleotides: TGTGCCAGCAGTCTGGTCGGGGCCGGGGGCAGCTATGGCTACACCTTC.

There are many counts of this clonotype. The rearrangement links TRBV20-1 to TRBJ2-1, with 9 bases fitting TRBD2. The CDR3 is 15 residues long. CDR1 DFQATT and CDR2 SNEGSKA come from the germline V gene (reference sequence). The V and J ends lost 2 bases and 2 bases, in that order; junction bases with no gene match: 4. CDR3 loop: CSARSLAGTYNEQFF. The CDR3 coding sequence is TGCAGTGCTAGAAGCCTAGCGGGAACCTACAATGAGCAGTTCTTC.

This clonotype has a count of ten or more. The chain recombines TRBV28 with TRBJ1-1; possibly TRBD1 for D (6 bases). Germline CDR1 is MDHEN and CDR2 is SYDVKM. Trimming took 8 bases from V and 8 from J, leaving 18 bases between them. The CDR3 contains 13 residues. CDR3 protein: CASPGANDREAFF. The DNA of the CDR3 is TGTGCCAGCCCAGGGGCGAACGACCGAGAAGCTTTCTTT.

This clonotype has a count of ten or more. The chain combines TRBV11-1 with TRBJ2-7, with no clear D. The CDR3 is 12 amino acids. Germline assignment: CDR1 SGHAT and CDR2 FQDESV (reference sequence). Trimming took off 7 bases at V and 7 bases at J, with 14 bases between the two ends. CDR3: CASTHTSGEQYF. DNA for the CDR3: TGTGCCAGCACCCACACATCTGGAGAGCAGTACTTC. The full variable domain, in which reference TRBV11-1 and TRBJ2-7 provide the parts outside the CDR3, is EAEVAQSPRYKITEKSQAVAFWCDPISGHATLYWYRQILGQGPELLVQFQDESVVDDSQLPKDRFSAERLKGVDSTLKIQPAELGDSAMYLCASTHTSGEQYFGPGTRLTVT.

This clonotype was detected a few times. The rearrangement uses TRBV6-1 and TRBJ2-1; TRBD2 agrees at 9 bases. The trim removed 5 bases at V and 12 bases at J, leaving 20 bases unmatched. The germline gives CDR1 MNHNS, CDR2 SASEGT. The CDR3 length is 17 residues. CDR3: CASSPILRGGLLGGQFF. The DNA of the CDR3 is TGTGCCAGCAGTCCGATTTTGCGGGGGGGGTTATTAGGAGGGCAGTTCTTC.

Many counts were recorded for this clonotype. The chain couples TRBV29-1 to TRBJ1-5, with D perhaps matching TRBD1 (5 bases). Trimming took off 5 bases at V and 0 bases at J, with 11 bases between the two ends. CDR3 length equals 14 residues. Germline V gene data show CDR1 as SQVTM and CDR2 as ANQGSEA. CDR3 coding DNA: TGCAGCGTTCAACAGGACGATAGCAATCAGCCCCAGCATTTT. Translation: CSVQQDDSNQPQHF.

This clonotype was seen at least ten times. The genes are TRBV2 and TRBJ1-5; D is unresolved. This CDR3 has 14 residues. The ends were cut back, 4 bases at V and 0 bases at J, with 7 bases in the middle. The V gene's germline CDR1 is SNHLY and CDR2 FYNNEI. The CDR3: CASSVGHSNQPQHF. As DNA, the CDR3 is TGTGCCAGCAGTGTTGGGCATAGCAATCAGCCCCAGCATTTT.

This clonotype was counted many times. A junction boundary mismatches the germline segment, possibly from a read error. This chain links TRBV4-1 with TRBJ2-7; 10 bases fit TRBD1. The CDR3 is made up of 14 amino acids. CDR1 is MGHRA, CDR2 YSYEKL, per germline. CDR3 amino acids: CASSRTGGTYEQYF. The CDR3, as DNA: TGTGCCAGCAGTCGGACAGGGGGTACCTACGAGCAGTACTTC.

This clonotype was detected ten times or more. V usage is TRBV6-1 and J usage is TRBJ2-2; 9 bases line up with TRBD1. The CDR3 length is 13 residues. Trimming removed 4 bases from V and 6 bases from J; junction bases left unmatched: 0. Germline CDR1 MNHNS, CDR2 SASEGT. The CDR3 nucleotides are TGTGCCAGCAGTGGGACAGGGGCCGGGGAGCTGTTTTTT. Its protein product is CASSGTGAGELFF.

This clonotype was observed many times. J is TRBJ1-6 and V is TRBV28; 7 bases match TRBD1. This CDR3 contains 16 residues. V dropped 5 bases and J dropped 9; count of bases not matched to a gene: 13. Germline CDR1 MDHEN, CDR2 SYDVKM. CDR3 loop: CASSAAAGTVGSPLHF. CDR3 bases: TGTGCCAGCAGTGCCGCGGCCGGGACAGTGGGTTCACCCCTCCACTTT. The full variable domain, completed using reference TRBV28 and TRBJ1-6, is DVKVTQSSRYLVKRTGEKVFLECVQDMDHENMFWYRQDPGLGLRLIYFSYDVKMKEKGDIPEGYSVSREKKERFSLILESASTNQTSMYLCASSAAAGTVGSPLHFGNGTRLTVT.

In its sample, this clonotype was seen many times. J is TRBJ2-2 and V is TRBV2; D is unresolved. Germline lookup yields CDR1 SNHLY and CDR2 FYNNEI. The CDR3 has 13 residues. V shed 5 bases and J shed 2 bases, with 6 bases lying between them. The CDR3 bases are TGTGCCAGCAGTAACAGAAACACCGGGGAGCTGTTTTTT. This translates into CASSNRNTGELFF.

This clonotype was detected many times. V gene TRBV4-1 combines with J gene TRBJ2-1; a possible D gene is TRBD2 (7 bases). V lost 0 bases, J lost 2 bases, and 20 bases lay in between. This CDR3 spans 19 amino acids. Looked up from germline, CDR1 is MGHRA and CDR2 is YSYEKL. The CDR3 DNA reads as TGCGCCAGCAGCCAAGATGGAGGTGGGGGGGCTCGGACCTACAATGAGCAGTTCTTC. This encodes CASSQDGGGGARTYNEQFF.

Many counts were recorded for this clonotype. The V gene is TRBV2, the J gene TRBJ2-1; the match to TRBD1 covers 7 bases. This CDR3 has 15 residues. The J segment lost 7 bases and the V segment lost 9 bases, leaving 15 bases of the junction unmatched. Per the germline V gene, CDR1 is SNHLY and CDR2 is FYNNEI. The chain's CDR3 is CARSPPGTDRNEQFF. The CDR3 region has the DNA TGTGCCAGATCCCCTCCTGGGACAGATAGAAATGAGCAGTTCTTC.